This is a list of T cell receptor beta chains from one sample in a study of shared clonotypes between healthy human individuals. The method was immunoSEQ multiplex PCR; TCRdb's version includes in-frame clones alone and lacks a portion of them. The table has about 2 million clones, less than 95% seen once. The material sequenced was naive CD8+ T cells sorted from blood. The source is a man between 18 and 35 years old in good health. Each CDR3 is given with its conserved first and last residue. Each record gives: clone size, CDR3 length, D gene, V gene, J gene, CDR3 DNA, CDR3 protein. The D gene is left open where the match is weak. Size values are once, few and many counts, or a class for expanded clones, and some rows have none.

NA	15	TRBD2	TRBV30	TRBJ2-5	TGTGCCTGGAATGGAGCGGGAGCGGGTGGGGAGACCCAGTACTTC	CAWNGAGAGGETQYF
NA	15	TRBD1	TRBV29-1	TRBJ2-5	TGCAGCGTTGAAGATCGGGACAGCCTCCAAGAGACCCAGTACTTC	CSVEDRDSLQETQYF
once	16	TRBD2	TRBV7-9	TRBJ2-3	TGTGCCAGCAGCTTAAGTGAGGCGGGGGGTGCAGATACGCAGTATTTT	CASSLSEAGGADTQYF
NA	15	TRBD2	TRBV6-4	TRBJ2-2	TGTGCCAGCAGTGCCCTCGGGGGGGGCACCGGGGAGCTGTTTTTT	CASSALGGGTGELFF
NA	14	NA	TRBV5-6	TRBJ1-3	TGTGCCAGCAGCTTTCTCTCCTCTGGAAACACCATATATTTT	CASSFLSSGNTIYF
once	15	NA	TRBV27	TRBJ1-6	TGTGCCAGCAGTTTACTGGATTCGTATAATTCACCCCTCCACTTT	CASSLLDSYNSPLHF
NA	13	NA	TRBV4-2	TRBJ1-1	TGTGCCAGCAGCGTCTACAAGGGGACTGAAGCTTTCTTT	CASSVYKGTEAFF
NA	14	NA	TRBV4-1	TRBJ2-7	TGCGCCAGCAGCCCTGAGGACGGATCCTACGAGCAGTACTTC	CASSPEDGSYEQYF
NA	13	NA	TRBV14	TRBJ1-2	TGTGCCGGCAGCGTTAACGGCTGGCAGATCCACACCTTC	CAGSVNGWQIHTF
NA	17	TRBD2	TRBV13	TRBJ2-3	TGTGCCAGCAGCTTAGTAGGTAGCGGGGGATCCACAGATACGCAGTATTTT	CASSLVGSGGSTDTQYF